Shown below are 2 T cell receptor beta chains from a single sample sequenced in a study of blood T cell repertoires in COVID-19. Sequencing was performed with immunoSEQ multiplex PCR; in TCRdb, only in-frame clones are kept and a portion is missing. The top ten clones hold 1% of a sample with more than 250,000 clones, roughly 84% of them seen once. Input material: peripheral blood. These receptors came from a middle-aged man with active or convalescent COVID-19.

Written as DNA, the CDR3 is TGTGCCAGCAGTTACTCGAGACTAGCGGGCACAGATACGCAGTATTTT. Amino acid sequence: CASSYSRLAGTDTQYF. V is TRBV6-2 or TRBV6-3 and J is TRBJ2-3; 9 bases are shared with TRBD2. With V trimmed by 0 bases and J by 1 base, 2 bases remained unmatched. The CDR3 spans 16 residues. CDR1 is MNHEY and CDR2 is SVGEGT in the germline V gene.

J is TRBJ2-3 and V is TRBV11-2; 12 bases map to TRBD2. The V gene end was trimmed by 6 bases and the J gene end by 1 base; junction bases not matched to a gene: 8. This CDR3 is built from 17 residues. Germline CDR1 reads SGHAT; CDR2 reads FQNNGV. DNA for the CDR3: TGTGCCAGCAGTCAAAGACTAGCGGGGGCCCGCACAGATACGCAGTATTTT. Translation gives CASSQRLAGARTDTQYF.